The next 11 T cell receptor beta chains were all read from a single sample in a study of T cell repertoires in cytomegalovirus infection. In TCRdb, the reads were re-called with MiXCR into one record per CDR3 protein. The table lists roughly 150,000 distinct CDR3 sequences, 15% to 20% of them singletons. Material: CD8+ T cells from PBMCs. The receptors were sampled from a human donor in good health (CMV status not recorded). Some clones in this sample may be carry-over from other donors' samples.

To note about this clonotype: At one boundary the junction diverges from the germline segment, which might be a read error. The gene calls are TRBV7-2 and TRBJ1-5; 11 bases align to TRBD1. The germline V gene has CDR1 SGHTA and CDR2 FQGNSA. The CDR3 spans 16 residues. CDR3 residues: CAGSPRTGGFNQPQHF. The CDR3 bases are TGTGCCGGCAGCCCCCGGACAGGGGGCTTCAATCAGCCCCAGCATTTT. Variable domain in full (rest from reference TRBV7-2 and TRBJ1-5): GAGVSQSPSNKVTEKGKDVELRCDPISGHTALYWYRQSLGQGLEFLIYFQGNSAPDKSGLPSDRFSAERTGGSVSTLTIQRTQQEDSAVYLCAGSPRTGGFNQPQHFGDGTRLSIL.

The chain couples TRBV7-2 to TRBJ1-1; perhaps TRBD1 as D (6 bases). Trimming pared 5 bases from V and 6 bases from J, leaving 28 bases between. The CDR3 covers 18 residues. CDR1 and CDR2 from the germline V gene are SGHTA and FQGNSA. The CDR3 is CASSPGVTVFFSSSEAFF. DNA for the CDR3: TGTGCCAGCAGCCCAGGGGTGACCGTATTTTTTAGTAGCTCTGAAGCTTTCTTT.

This clonotype has a handful of counts. The rearrangement links TRBV4-1 to TRBJ2-1; 9 bases match TRBD1. Trimming at V came to 6 bases and at J to 5 bases, leaving 8 bases not matched to a gene. This CDR3 has 15 residues. Germline values: CDR1 MGHRA, CDR2 YSYEKL. In nucleotides, the CDR3 is TGCGCCAGCAGATACCGGGACAGGGACAACAATGAGCAGTTCTTC. Translated, it gives CASRYRDRDNNEQFF.

The J gene is TRBJ2-2, the V gene TRBV11-2; D perhaps matches TRBD2 (6 bases). The CDR3 runs 15 residues. CDR1 and CDR2 (germline): SGHAT, FQNNGV. Between the trimmed V and J ends, which lost 0 bases and 7 bases, there was a span of 12 bases. The CDR3 protein is CASSLEASVSGELFF. The CDR3 bases are TGTGCCAGCAGCTTAGAGGCTAGCGTCAGCGGGGAGCTGTTTTTT.

This chain joins TRBV5-4 and TRBJ2-5; D not resolved. The CDR3 consists of 14 residues. Trimming removed 2 bases at V and 4 bases at J, with 12 bases between. Germline V gene data show CDR1 as SGHNT and CDR2 as YYREEE (reference sequence). The CDR3 sequence: CASSLGDTGETQYF. In DNA, the CDR3 is TGTGCCAGCAGCTTAGGCGATACGGGAGAGACCCAGTACTTC.

The rearrangement links TRBV6-1 to TRBJ2-7, with TRBD2 matching over 8 bases. The V gene end was trimmed by 6 bases and the J gene end by 4 bases; junction bases not matched to a gene: 8. This CDR3 is 14 amino acids long. The germline V gene has CDR1 MNHNS and CDR2 SASEGT. CDR3 DNA: TGTGCCAGCAGCCTCTCGATAGCGGGATACGAGCAGTACTTC. Its protein is CASSLSIAGYEQYF.

This clonotype was counted a few times. The CDR3 bases are TGTGCCAGCAGCTATCGAGGGGGGGGGCCCTCCAATGAGCAGTTCTTC. Residues: CASSYRGGGPSNEQFF. The chain links TRBV7-9 to TRBJ2-1; TRBD2 might be the D (7 bases). V was pared by 4 bases and J by 6 bases, with 19 bases between. There are 16 residues in the CDR3. CDR1 is SEHNR, CDR2 FQNEAQ, per germline (reference sequence).

The rearrangement links TRBV20-1 to TRBJ2-2; possibly TRBD1 or TRBD2 for D (5 bases each). The CDR3 has 15 amino acids. V was clipped by 0 bases and J by 2 bases, with 10 bases between them. CDR1 DFQATT and CDR2 SNEGSKA come from the germline V gene (reference sequence). CDR3 loop: CSARDSGTNTGELFF. For the CDR3, the DNA is TGCAGTGCTAGAGATTCCGGGACCAACACCGGGGAGCTGTTTTTT.

This clonotype has only a few counts. CDR3 DNA sequence: TGTGCCAGCAGCTGGGGGAGCTCCTACAATGAGCAGTTCTTC. Residues: CASSWGSSYNEQFF. The V call is TRBV7-2, the J call TRBJ2-1, with D possibly being TRBD1 or TRBD2 (5 bases each). CDR3 length: 14 amino acids. Between the trimmed V and J ends, which lost 4 bases and 0 bases, there was a span of 7 bases. Germline lookup yields CDR1 SGHTA and CDR2 FQGNSA.

This clonotype was seen a few times. In DNA, the CDR3 is TGTGCCAGCAGCATCGTCCTTCGGGCAGAAGCTTTCTTT. Encoded protein: CASSIVLRAEAFF. This chain links TRBV5-6 with TRBJ1-1; D unresolved. The V gene's germline CDR1 is SGHDT and CDR2 YYEEEE. The V end was cut by 4 bases, the J end by 8 bases, with 15 bases between. This CDR3 spans 13 amino acids.

About this clonotype: A much larger clone lies a single base off, so this may be a read error. The gene calls are TRBV7-2 and TRBJ2-7; D gene unclear. Germline-derived CDR1 and CDR2 are SGHTA and FQGNSA. This CDR3 is built from 15 residues. V lost 1 base, J lost 2 bases, and 12 bases lay in between. The CDR3 sequence: CASSLDRRNPYEQYF. The CDR3 DNA reads TGTGCCAGCAGCTTAGATCGTAGGAACCCCTACGAGCAGTACTTC.